The 12 T cell receptor beta chains listed next were all sequenced from one sample in a study of regulatory T cells in long-lasting Graves disease. HTBI primers from iRepertoire and Arm-PCR of CDR3 regions yielded the TCR beta libraries. TCRdb re-analysed the multiplex PCR reads in MiXCR, keeping a single row per CDR3 protein. Of about 460,000 distinct CDR3 sequences in the sample, less than 15% are singletons; the top ten hold approximately 15%. Described time point: newly diagnosed GD, antithyroid drugs for less than 3 months. RNA isolated from PBMCs was used to make the TCR library. These data are also associated with another study on T cells in Graves' hyperthyroidism and ophthalmopathy.

Sequences were derived from peripheral blood mononuclear cells (PBMCs), sampled at new diagnosis, from a patient treated with antithyroid drugs. The receptors here all came from a woman aged 45-65 years with Graves disease.

This clonotype has ten or more counts. CDR3 sequence (DNA): TGTGCCTGGAGTTGGGGGGGGTACAATGAGCAGTTCTTC. This translates into CAWSWGGYNEQFF. V gene TRBV30 combines with J gene TRBJ2-1, with 7 bases that match TRBD2. CDR3 length equals 13 residues. Germline-derived CDR1 and CDR2 are GTSNPN and SVGIG (reference sequence). V dropped 2 bases and J dropped 4; count of bases not matched to a gene: 2.

V and J are TRBV6-1 and TRBJ2-5; TRBD1 or TRBD2 may be the D gene (5 bases each). The CDR3 runs 15 residues. Germline V gives CDR1 MNHNS, CDR2 SASEGT. V lost 7 bases and J 5 bases, leaving 20 bases between the germline ends. The CDR3 DNA is TGTGCCAGCAACGAAGGTCGGTCTGGGGGTGAGACCCAGTACTTC. It yields the protein CASNEGRSGGETQYF.

The chain is built from TRBV20-1 and TRBJ1-2, with D possibly being TRBD1 (6 bases). The germline V gene encodes CDR1 DFQATT and CDR2 SNEGSKA (reference sequence). The CDR3 totals 13 residues. V lost 6 bases and J lost 4, with 15 bases in between. CDR3 coding DNA: TGCAGTGCCTACCGACAGGATTTCTATGGCTACACCTTC. Protein product: CSAYRQDFYGYTF.

This clonotype was observed a few times. At one end the junction does not follow the germline gene, possibly because of a read error. The rearrangement uses TRBV7-2 and TRBJ1-5; weak D call: TRBD1 (6 bases). The V gene's germline CDR1 is SGHTA and CDR2 FQGNSA. This CDR3 is built from 18 residues. The CDR3 DNA is TGCGCCAGCAGCCAAGGGGCTTTACGACAGGTCCCAAGTCAGCCCCAGCATTTT. Translation: CASSQGALRQVPSQPQHF. Supplemented by reference TRBV7-2 and TRBJ1-5, the full variable domain reads GAGVSQSPSNKVTEKGKDVELRCDPISGHTALYWYRQSLGQGLEFLIYFQGNSAPDKSGLPSDRFSAERTGGSVSTLTIQRTQQEDSAVYLCASSQGALRQVPSQPQHFGDGTRLSIL.

The chain links TRBV4-1 to TRBJ1-2; 8 positions agree with TRBD1. This CDR3 comprises 13 residues. Germline V gene data show CDR1 as MGHRA and CDR2 as YSYEKL. The ends lost 3 bases at V and 9 bases at J; junction bases unmatched: 6. The CDR3 nucleotides read TGCGCCAGCAGCCACGGACAGGGCAGTAGCTACACCTTC. It codes for CASSHGQGSSYTF.

This clonotype has ten or more counts. J is TRBJ2-5 and V is TRBV7-7; 15 bases agree with TRBD2. Germline V gene lookup returns CDR1 SSHAT and CDR2 FNYEAQ (reference sequence). The CDR3 has 21 residues. Losses at the gene ends were 0 bases for V and 5 bases for J; bases not matched to a gene: 16. CDR3 coding DNA: TGTGCCAGCAGCTTAGCTCCGCCGGGACTAGCGGGAGGTTTCAGGCAGGAGACCCAGTACTTC. Its translation is CASSLAPPGLAGGFRQETQYF.

This clonotype came up a few times. This chain connects TRBV5-5 to TRBJ1-1; D might be TRBD1 (6 bases). The CDR3 is 15 residues long. V gave up 0 bases and J gave up 5 bases, with 14 bases separating them. Looked up from germline, CDR1 is SGHKS and CDR2 is YYEKEE (reference sequence). The CDR3 sequence is CASSLDLGAGTEAFF. DNA for the CDR3: TGTGCCAGCAGCTTGGATCTGGGGGCAGGGACTGAAGCTTTCTTT.

The rearrangement joins TRBV29-1 to TRBJ2-4, with D uncertain. Between the trimmed V and J ends, which lost 7 bases and 2 bases, there was a span of 9 bases. The length of the CDR3 is 12 residues. Germline values: CDR1 SQVTM, CDR2 ANQGSEA. The CDR3 here is CSAEGSKNIQYF. Written as DNA, the CDR3 is TGCAGCGCCGAAGGATCCAAAAACATTCAGTACTTC.

The rearrangement uses TRBV6-1 and TRBJ2-7; possible D gene TRBD2, 6 bases. Germline V CDR1 and CDR2: MNHNS, SASEGT. V lost 0 bases and J 4 bases, leaving 16 bases between the germline ends. This CDR3 comprises 16 residues. CDR3 nucleotides: TGTGCCAGCAGTGAAGCGGAGTCGGGGGACCTGTACGAGCAGTACTTC. Its protein product is CASSEAESGDLYEQYF.

This clonotype came up many times. This chain connects TRBV2 to TRBJ1-5; D call uncertain. The CDR3 loop spans 13 amino acids. Looked up from germline, CDR1 is SNHLY and CDR2 is FYNNEI. The V end was cut by 6 bases, the J end by 6 bases, with 12 bases between. This CDR3 reads CASSPTLLQPQHF. CDR3 sequence (DNA): TGTGCCAGCAGCCCCACGCTGCTTCAGCCCCAGCATTTT.

This clonotype occurred many times. The chain couples TRBV2 to TRBJ2-1; 9 bases line up with TRBD1. The CDR3 covers 16 residues. CDR1 is SNHLY and CDR2 is FYNNEI in the germline V gene. The V segment lost 3 bases and the J segment 10 bases; nucleotides outside the gene matches: 13. The CDR3 coding sequence is TGTGCCAGCAGTGACGACCGGGACAGGGACTTAGGGGAGCAGTTCTTC. As protein: CASSDDRDRDLGEQFF.

Of note for this clonotype: This may stem from a read error, because a much larger clone lies one nucleotide away. V usage is TRBV3-1 and J usage is TRBJ2-5; 9 bases match TRBD1. The CDR3 is made up of 18 amino acids. The germline gives CDR1 LGHDT, CDR2 YNNKEL (reference sequence). CDR3 region: CASSQDQAGTGYQETQCF. Here the CDR3 DNA reads TGTGCCAGCAGCCAAGATCAGGCAGGGACAGGGTACCAAGAGACCCAGTGCTTC.